Listed here are 7 T cell receptor beta chains from one sample, sequenced in a study of blood T cell repertoires in COVID-19. Data came from immunoSEQ multiplex PCR; TCRdb stores just in-frame clones and leaves some out. The table includes roughly 79,000 clones, roughly 89% detected once. Sequencing was performed on peripheral blood. The receptors were gathered from a woman over 75 with active or convalescent COVID-19.

The CDR3 region is CATSGVANEKLFF. CDR3 DNA sequence: TGTGCCACCTCCGGGGTGGCTAATGAAAAACTGTTTTTT. V gene TRBV27 combines with J gene TRBJ1-4; D gene unclear. There are 13 residues in the CDR3. The V gene's germline CDR1 is MNHEY and CDR2 SMNVEV (reference sequence). With 10 bases removed from V and 3 bases from J, the gap between germline ends came to 12 bases.

V gene TRBV5-1 combines with J gene TRBJ2-7; TRBD2 agrees at 8 bases. Germline V CDR1 and CDR2: SGHRS, YFSETQ. Trimming cost V 4 bases and J 3 bases; bases outside gene matches: 9. There are 15 residues in the CDR3. DNA of the CDR3: TGCGCCAGCAGCGCCGCGGCTAGCGGGTTCTACGAGCAGTACTTC. Translated, it gives CASSAAASGFYEQYF.

V and J are TRBV30 and TRBJ2-7; D is uncertain. Between the trimmed V and J ends, which lost 5 bases and 3 bases, there was a span of 8 bases. Germline CDR1 and CDR2: GTSNPN and SVGIG (reference sequence). The CDR3 sequence is 11 residues long. The CDR3 region is CAWDTRYEQYF. The CDR3 DNA is TGTGCCTGGGACACCCGCTACGAGCAGTACTTC.

There are a few counts of this clone. The rearrangement links TRBV9 to TRBJ1-4; possibly TRBD1 for D (6 bases). CDR1 is SGDLS, CDR2 YYNGEE, per germline. The CDR3 runs 14 residues. Between the trimmed V and J ends, which lost 0 bases and 7 bases, there was a span of 10 bases. The chain's CDR3 is CASSVDRVSEKLFF. Written as DNA, the CDR3 is TGTGCCAGCAGCGTAGACAGGGTGTCTGAAAAACTGTTTTTT.

This clone was counted a few times. The J gene is TRBJ1-2, the V gene TRBV5-1, with a weak D call TRBD1 (6 bases). The V end lost 2 bases, the J end lost 3 bases, and 8 bases lay between the germline ends. The CDR3 has 13 residues. CDR1 is SGHRS, CDR2 YFSETQ, per germline. The DNA for the CDR3 is TGCGCCAGCAGCTTTCCAGGGGACTATGGCTACACCTTC. This gives the protein CASSFPGDYGYTF.

This sequence joins TRBV30 and TRBJ2-7, with 7 bases matching TRBD1. This CDR3 comprises 14 residues. V gave up 3 bases and J gave up 2 bases; unmatched junction bases: 7. Germline CDR1 GTSNPN, CDR2 SVGIG (reference sequence). CDR3 protein: CAWSGRGLTYEQYF. As DNA, the CDR3 is TGTGCCTGGAGCGGTAGGGGGCTTACCTACGAGCAGTACTTC.

The rearrangement joins TRBV28 to TRBJ1-1; D may be TRBD1 (6 bases). This CDR3 contains 14 residues. In germline, CDR1 is MDHEN, CDR2 SYDVKM. V was cut by 7 bases and J by 5 bases, with 17 bases left in between. The chain's CDR3 is CASIPGGAQTEAFF. For the CDR3, the DNA is TGTGCCAGCATCCCTGGGGGGGCGCAGACTGAAGCTTTCTTT. The entire variable domain, with the rest obtained from reference TRBV28 and TRBJ1-1, is as follows: DVKVTQSSRYLVKRTGEKVFLECVQDMDHENMFWYRQDPGLGLRLIYFSYDVKMKEKGDIPEGYSVSREKKERFSLILESASTNQTSMYLCASIPGGAQTEAFFGQGTRLTVV.